These 27 T cell receptor beta chains came from one sample sequenced in a study of T cells in localized non-small cell lung cancer. The repertoire was sequenced with immunoSEQ multiplex PCR; TCRdb's copy has only in-frame clones and lacks some. Of about 2,500 clones detected, under 40% appear once; the ten largest clones hold 12%. Sample: lung tumor tissue, taken before any cancer treatment. The receptors come from a male donor aged 60 or older with stage I squamous cell lung carcinoma.

This rearrangement joins TRBV14 to TRBJ1-3; D unresolved. V was pared by 5 bases and J by 0 bases, with 11 bases between. CDR3 length: 15 residues. Looked up from germline, CDR1 is SGHDN and CDR2 is FVKESK. The chain's CDR3 is CASSFIATSGNTIYF. CDR3 in DNA: TGTGCCAGCAGCTTTATAGCGACCTCTGGAAACACCATATATTTT. Filled out from reference TRBV14 and TRBJ1-3, the complete variable domain reads EAGVTQFPSHSVIEKGQTVTLRCDPISGHDNLYWYRRVMGKEIKFLLHFVKESKQDESGMPNNRFLAERTGGTYSTLKVQPAELEDSGVYFCASSFIATSGNTIYFGEGSWLTVV.

The J gene is TRBJ2-1, the V gene TRBV9, with a possible D match to TRBD1 (6 bases). Germline CDR1 reads SGDLS; CDR2 reads YYNGEE. This CDR3 spans 16 amino acids. V was trimmed by 0 bases and J by 4 bases, leaving 14 bases between them. The CDR3 spells CASSVAGTPPYNEQFF. As DNA, the CDR3 is TGTGCCAGCAGCGTAGCTGGGACACCTCCTTACAATGAGCAGTTCTTC.

V usage is TRBV29-1 and J usage is TRBJ1-3; D perhaps matches TRBD1 (5 bases). The CDR3 sequence is 14 residues long. Germline CDR1 is SQVTM and CDR2 is ANQGSEA. V lost 4 bases and J 4 bases, leaving 14 bases between the germline ends. The CDR3 DNA reads as TGCAGCGTTGTTCCAGGGCTTGTCGGAAACACCATATATTTT. Its protein product is CSVVPGLVGNTIYF.

Only a few counts were recorded for this clone. The chain recombines TRBV9 with TRBJ1-5, with D possibly matching TRBD1 (5 bases). Looked up from germline, CDR1 is SGDLS and CDR2 is YYNGEE. V was trimmed by 0 bases and J by 6 bases, leaving 13 bases between them. The CDR3 is 15 amino acids. The CDR3 spells CASSVGQGRGQPQHF. DNA for the CDR3: TGTGCCAGCAGCGTAGGTCAGGGTCGAGGTCAGCCCCAGCATTTT.

V is TRBV9 and J is TRBJ1-6; D unclear. Looked up from germline, CDR1 is SGDLS and CDR2 is YYNGEE. Trimming left V 5 bases short and J 13 bases short, with 19 bases between. The CDR3 is 14 residues long. CDR3 residues: CASSELGRRSPLHF. Written as DNA, the CDR3 is TGTGCCAGCAGTGAATTAGGCAGGCGGTCTCCCCTCCACTTT.

This chain joins TRBV18 and TRBJ2-1, with 7 bases identical to TRBD1. CDR3 length: 17 residues. Germline V lookup: CDR1 KGHSH, CDR2 LQKENI. V lost 2 bases, J lost 0 bases, and 7 bases stayed unmatched. This CDR3 is CASSPGQVKGSYNEQFF. The DNA of the CDR3 is TGTGCCAGCTCACCAGGACAGGTCAAGGGCTCCTACAATGAGCAGTTCTTC.

The chain combines TRBV30 with TRBJ1-6; D uncertain. Germline CDR1 is GTSNPN and CDR2 is SVGIG (reference sequence). There are 16 residues in the CDR3. V lost 0 bases to trimming and J lost 7 bases, with 16 bases between them. Written as DNA, the CDR3 is TGTGCCTGGAGTGTAGTTTTGGGTCATAGGAATTCACCCCTCCACTTT. This translates into CAWSVVLGHRNSPLHF. Looking up the rest from reference TRBV30 and TRBJ1-6 gives the full variable domain: SQTIHQWPATLVQPVGSPLSLECTVEGTSNPNLYWYRQAAGRGLQLLFYSVGIGQISSEVPQNLSASRPQDRQFILSSKKLLLSDSGFYLCAWSVVLGHRNSPLHFGNGTRLTVT.

This clone was seen a single time. V and J are TRBV19 and TRBJ2-3; D possibly uses TRBD1 or TRBD2 (6 bases each). The CDR3 is made up of 16 amino acids. Deletions cut 6 bases from V and 2 bases from J, with 18 bases between. The germline V gene encodes CDR1 LNHDA and CDR2 SQIVND (reference sequence). CDR3 sequence reads: CASRIRVGGITDTQYF. In nucleotides, the CDR3 is TGTGCCAGTAGGATAAGGGTGGGGGGCATCACAGATACGCAGTATTTT.

The chain combines TRBV9 with TRBJ1-1; TRBD1 matches 9 bases. Per the germline V gene, CDR1 is SGDLS and CDR2 is YYNGEE. The CDR3 sequence is 15 residues long. V dropped 5 bases and J dropped 4; count of bases not matched to a gene: 9. The CDR3 protein is CASSGTGTGLTEAFF. CDR3 DNA sequence: TGTGCCAGCAGTGGGACCGGGACAGGGCTCACTGAAGCTTTCTTT.

In this sample, this clone turned up a few times. The gene calls are TRBV10-3 and TRBJ2-1; 9 bases are shared with TRBD2. V shed 10 bases, J shed 5 bases, and the junction held 12 bases outside the gene matches. The CDR3 contains 15 residues. Looked up from germline, CDR1 is ENHRY and CDR2 is SYGVKD. CDR3 protein: CATLRGGGAHNEQFF. The CDR3 coding sequence is TGTGCCACCCTTAGGGGCGGGGGGGCCCACAATGAGCAGTTCTTC.

V gene TRBV10-2 combines with J gene TRBJ1-2, with TRBD1 as a possible D gene (6 bases). Germline CDR1 is WSHSY and CDR2 is SAAADI. There are 13 residues in the CDR3. Trimming removed 7 bases from V and 4 bases from J, with 13 bases in between. This CDR3 reads CASTNRVGYGYTF. The CDR3 bases are TGCGCCAGCACGAACAGGGTGGGCTATGGCTACACCTTC.

This clone is categorized as medium-sized. The V and J genes are TRBV11-3 and TRBJ2-1, with D perhaps matching TRBD1 (6 bases). V lost 1 base, J lost 6 bases, and 10 bases lay in between. The CDR3 is 14 residues long. Germline V gives CDR1 SGHNT, CDR2 YENEEA. CDR3 protein: CASSLGGPSNEQFF. The CDR3 DNA is TGTGCCAGCAGCTTAGGGGGGCCCTCCAATGAGCAGTTCTTC.

Within the sample, this clone is medium-sized. The chain has TRBV11-3 and TRBJ1-2; a possible D gene is TRBD1 (5 bases). V dropped 5 bases and J dropped 3 bases, with 16 bases sitting between them. Germline V gene lookup returns CDR1 SGHNT and CDR2 YENEEA. This CDR3 has 15 amino acids. CDR3 sequence reads: CASSETPGRDYGYTF. DNA of the CDR3: TGTGCCAGCAGCGAGACTCCAGGGAGGGACTATGGCTACACCTTC. Full variable domain (remainder filled in from reference TRBV11-3 and TRBJ1-2): EAGVVQSPRYKIIEKKQPVAFWCNPISGHNTLYWYLQNLGQGPELLIRYENEEAVDDSQLPKDRFSAERLKGVDSTLKIQPAELGDSAVYLCASSETPGRDYGYTFGSGTRLTVV.

The chain recombines TRBV18 with TRBJ2-5; D perhaps matches TRBD1 (6 bases). The CDR3 is 15 residues long. V lost 1 base to trimming and J lost 2 bases, with 11 bases between them. The V gene's germline CDR1 is KGHSH and CDR2 LQKENI. CDR3 residues: CASSPLGGTQETQYF. The CDR3 bases are TGTGCCAGCTCACCACTAGGGGGAACTCAAGAGACCCAGTACTTC.

This rearrangement joins TRBV5-1 to TRBJ2-2, with 7 positions matching TRBD1. V dropped 4 bases and J dropped 1; count of bases not matched to a gene: 4. In germline, CDR1 is SGHRS, CDR2 YFSETQ. The CDR3 is made up of 15 amino acids. The CDR3 bases are TGCGCCAGCAGCCTTACAGGGGAGAACACCGGGGAGCTGTTTTTT. Translated, it gives CASSLTGENTGELFF.

This clone was observed a few times. The V gene is TRBV30, the J gene TRBJ1-1; possible D gene TRBD1, 5 bases. The V gene lost 4 bases and the J gene lost 2 bases, with 26 bases spanning the gap. CDR1 is GTSNPN, CDR2 SVGIG, per germline (reference sequence). This CDR3 has 18 residues. The CDR3 protein is CAWTVQVVAARGNTEAFF. CDR3 DNA: TGTGCCTGGACTGTACAGGTTGTGGCAGCCCGGGGAAACACTGAAGCTTTCTTT.

The rearrangement links TRBV29-1 to TRBJ2-7; TRBD1 matches at 10 bases. CDR3 size: 12 residues. The germline V gene encodes CDR1 SQVTM and CDR2 ANQGSEA. With 7 bases clipped from V and 5 bases from J, the junction kept 5 bases outside the gene matches. The CDR3: CSGRGQGNEQYF. The CDR3 DNA reads TGCAGCGGCCGGGGACAGGGGAACGAGCAGTACTTC.

This clone was counted a few times. The V gene is TRBV11-3, the J gene TRBJ2-2; maybe TRBD1 (6 bases). Trimming removed 3 bases at V and 5 bases at J, with 16 bases between. This CDR3 contains 16 residues. Germline V lookup: CDR1 SGHNT, CDR2 YENEEA. The CDR3 nucleotides read TGTGCCAGCAGCTTGGCCATTGGGACACAAACCGGGGAGCTGTTTTTT. This sequence encodes CASSLAIGTQTGELFF.

The rearrangement joins TRBV6-8 to TRBJ2-3; 7 bases agree with TRBD2. Germline V gene lookup returns CDR1 MNHGY and CDR2 SAAAGT. With 1 base clipped from V and 0 bases from J, the junction kept 4 bases outside the gene matches. This CDR3 has 16 amino acids. CDR3 protein: CASSYFGGGSTDTQYF. Written as DNA, the CDR3 is TGTGCCAGCAGTTACTTTGGGGGGGGAAGCACAGATACGCAGTATTTT.

This clone came up a few times. This chain links TRBV11-3 with TRBJ2-2, with no clear D. Per germline, CDR1 SGHNT and CDR2 YENEEA. The germline V and J ends were trimmed by 3 bases and 4 bases, with 9 bases remaining between them. The CDR3 is 14 amino acids. This CDR3 reads CASSFDASTGELFF. CDR3 DNA sequence: TGTGCCAGCAGCTTCGATGCGAGCACCGGGGAGCTGTTTTTT.

This clone turned up a few times. The rearrangement links TRBV30 to TRBJ1-1; D might be TRBD1 (6 bases). CDR1 is GTSNPN and CDR2 is SVGIG in the germline V gene (reference sequence). CDR3 size: 13 residues. Trimming took 4 bases from V and 5 from J, leaving 14 bases between them. The CDR3: CAWTFGRGTEAFF. The DNA for the CDR3 is TGTGCCTGGACCTTCGGGAGGGGGACTGAAGCTTTCTTT.

The chain is built from TRBV29-1 and TRBJ1-2; 11 bases are shared with TRBD1. This CDR3 has 13 amino acids. The V gene's germline CDR1 is SQVTM and CDR2 ANQGSEA. J lost 7 bases, V lost 7 bases, and 8 bases had no gene match. CDR3 in amino acids: CSARTGGTAGYTF. The CDR3 coding sequence is TGCAGCGCCCGGACAGGGGGCACGGCTGGCTACACCTTC.

This chain connects TRBV11-3 to TRBJ1-2; the D is unclear. The germline gives CDR1 SGHNT, CDR2 YENEEA. The CDR3 is 14 residues long. With 4 bases removed from V and 3 bases from J, the gap between germline ends came to 12 bases. DNA of the CDR3: TGTGCCAGCAGCTCCAGGACCCAATACTATGGCTACACCTTC. This gives the protein CASSSRTQYYGYTF.

This chain connects TRBV19 to TRBJ1-2; the match to TRBD1 covers 9 bases. This CDR3 has 14 residues. Looked up from germline, CDR1 is LNHDA and CDR2 is SQIVND (reference sequence). Trimming took 5 bases from V and 8 from J; bases not matched to a gene: 9. The CDR3 DNA reads TGTGCCAGTAGTCCCAGACAGGGGGGATACGGCTACACCTTC. Protein product: CASSPRQGGYGYTF.

This chain links TRBV19 with TRBJ2-3; no firm D call. V gave up 4 bases and J gave up 1 base, with 6 bases separating them. This CDR3 has 13 amino acids. Germline V gene sequence: CDR1 LNHDA, CDR2 SQIVND (reference sequence). The CDR3 region is CASSRERTDTQYF. The CDR3 DNA is TGTGCCAGTAGTAGAGAACGCACAGATACGCAGTATTTT.

The rearrangement joins TRBV11-3 to TRBJ2-1, with D maybe TRBD2 (6 bases). Per the germline V gene, CDR1 is SGHNT and CDR2 is YENEEA. The CDR3 totals 14 residues. The V gene lost 3 bases and the J gene lost 6 bases, with 12 bases spanning the gap. Here the CDR3 DNA reads TGTGCCAGCAGCTTGGGGGGAGCCAGCAATGAGCAGTTCTTC. Protein: CASSLGGASNEQFF.

The V gene is TRBV19, the J gene TRBJ2-7; D could derive from TRBD1 or TRBD2 (5 bases each). Germline-derived CDR1 and CDR2 are LNHDA and SQIVND (reference sequence). The CDR3 contains 12 residues. Between the trimmed V and J ends, which lost 5 bases and 6 bases, there was a span of 11 bases. The CDR3 reads CASSPGAGEQYF. The CDR3 nucleotides read TGTGCCAGTAGTCCCGGGGCGGGCGAGCAGTACTTC.